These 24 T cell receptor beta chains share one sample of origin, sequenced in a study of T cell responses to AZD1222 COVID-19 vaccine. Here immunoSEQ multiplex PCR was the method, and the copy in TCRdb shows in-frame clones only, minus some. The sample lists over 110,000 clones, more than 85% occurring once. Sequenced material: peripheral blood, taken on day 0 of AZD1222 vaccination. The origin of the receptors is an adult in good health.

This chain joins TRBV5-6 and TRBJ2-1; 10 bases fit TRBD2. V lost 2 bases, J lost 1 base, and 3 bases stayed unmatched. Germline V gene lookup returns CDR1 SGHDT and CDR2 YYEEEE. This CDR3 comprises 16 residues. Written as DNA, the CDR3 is TGTGCCAGCAGCTTAGCGGGAGGGGCTTCCTACAATGAGCAGTTCTTC. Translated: CASSLAGGASYNEQFF.

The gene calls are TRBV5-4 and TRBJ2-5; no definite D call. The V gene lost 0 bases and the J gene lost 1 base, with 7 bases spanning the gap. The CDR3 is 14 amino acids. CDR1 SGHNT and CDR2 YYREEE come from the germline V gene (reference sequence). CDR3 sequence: CASSLAARQETQYF. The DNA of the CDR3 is TGTGCCAGCAGCTTGGCGGCCCGCCAAGAGACCCAGTACTTC. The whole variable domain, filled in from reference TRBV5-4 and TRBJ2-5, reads ETGVTQSPTHLIKTRGQQVTLRCSSQSGHNTVSWYQQALGQGPQFIFQYYREEENGRGNFPPRFSGLQFPNYSSELNVNALELDDSALYLCASSLAARQETQYFGPGTRLLVL.

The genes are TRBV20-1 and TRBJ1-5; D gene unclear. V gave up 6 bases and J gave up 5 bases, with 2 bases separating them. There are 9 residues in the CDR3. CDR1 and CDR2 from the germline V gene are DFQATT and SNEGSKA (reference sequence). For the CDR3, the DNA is TGCAGTGCAGATCAGCCCCAGCATTTT. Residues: CSADQPQHF.

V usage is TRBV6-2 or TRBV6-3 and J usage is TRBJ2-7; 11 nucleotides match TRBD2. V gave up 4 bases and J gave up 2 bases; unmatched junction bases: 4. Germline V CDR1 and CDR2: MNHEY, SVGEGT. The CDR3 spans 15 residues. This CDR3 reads CASSSGTSGPYEQYF. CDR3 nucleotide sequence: TGTGCCAGCAGTTCCGGGACTAGCGGCCCCTACGAGCAGTACTTC.

DNA of the CDR3: TGCGCCAGCAGCCAAGTGTACAGGGTTAACACCGGGGAGCTGTTTTTT. Amino acids: CASSQVYRVNTGELFF. The gene calls are TRBV4-1 and TRBJ2-2; weak D call: TRBD1 (6 bases). CDR1 and CDR2 (germline): MGHRA, YSYEKL. V gave up 1 base and J gave up 2 bases, with 11 bases separating them. The CDR3 totals 16 residues.

CDR3 bases: TGTGCCAGTAGCCAGGAGGGGGCTGGGTACGAGCAGTACTTC. The encoded protein is CASSQEGAGYEQYF. The V gene is TRBV19, the J gene TRBJ2-7; weak D call: TRBD1 (7 bases). V was shortened by 6 bases and J by 4 bases, with 16 bases between the two germline ends. Germline lookup yields CDR1 LNHDA and CDR2 SQIVND (reference sequence). CDR3 length equals 14 residues. The full variable domain, in which reference TRBV19 and TRBJ2-7 provide the parts outside the CDR3, is DGGITQSPKYLFRKEGQNVTLSCEQNLNHDAMYWYRQDPGQGLRLIYYSQIVNDFQKGDIAEGYSVSREKKESFPLTVTSAQKNPTAFYLCASSQEGAGYEQYFGPGTRLTVT.

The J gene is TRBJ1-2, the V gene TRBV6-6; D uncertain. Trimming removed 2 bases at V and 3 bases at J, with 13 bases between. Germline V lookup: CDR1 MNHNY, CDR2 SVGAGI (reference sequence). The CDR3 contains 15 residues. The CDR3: CASSYGEASDYGYTF. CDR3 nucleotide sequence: TGTGCCAGCAGTTACGGTGAGGCCTCGGACTATGGCTACACCTTC.

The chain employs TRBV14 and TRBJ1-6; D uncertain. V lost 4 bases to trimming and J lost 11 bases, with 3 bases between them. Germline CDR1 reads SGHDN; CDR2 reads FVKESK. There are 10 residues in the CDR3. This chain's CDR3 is CASSPTPLHF. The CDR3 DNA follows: TGTGCCAGCAGCCCTACACCCCTCCACTTT.

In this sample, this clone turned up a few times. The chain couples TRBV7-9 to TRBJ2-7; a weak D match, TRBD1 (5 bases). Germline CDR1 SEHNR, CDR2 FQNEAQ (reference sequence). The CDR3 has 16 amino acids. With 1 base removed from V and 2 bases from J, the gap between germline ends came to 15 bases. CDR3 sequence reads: CASSLVTGVGPYEQYF. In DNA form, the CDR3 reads TGTGCCAGCAGCTTAGTTACAGGTGTTGGGCCCTACGAGCAGTACTTC. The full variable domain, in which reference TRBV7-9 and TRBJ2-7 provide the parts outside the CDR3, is DTGVSQNPRHKITKRGQNVTFRCDPISEHNRLYWYRQTLGQGPEFLTYFQNEAQLEKSRLLSDRFSAERPKGSFSTLEIQRTEQGDSAMYLCASSLVTGVGPYEQYFGPGTRLTVT.

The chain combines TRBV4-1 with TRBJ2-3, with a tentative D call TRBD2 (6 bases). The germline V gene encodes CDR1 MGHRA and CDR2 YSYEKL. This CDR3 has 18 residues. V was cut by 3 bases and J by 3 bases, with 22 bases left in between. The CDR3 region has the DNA TGCGCCAGCAGCCACCCAAAGGGGACTGAGTGGGGTACAGATACGCAGTATTTT. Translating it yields CASSHPKGTEWGTDTQYF.

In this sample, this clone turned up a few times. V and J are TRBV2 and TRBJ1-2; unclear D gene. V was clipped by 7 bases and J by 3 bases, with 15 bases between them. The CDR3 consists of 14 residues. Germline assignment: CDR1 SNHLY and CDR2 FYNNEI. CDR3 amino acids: CASTAEPGYYGYTF. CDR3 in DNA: TGTGCCAGCACCGCCGAGCCAGGATACTATGGCTACACCTTC. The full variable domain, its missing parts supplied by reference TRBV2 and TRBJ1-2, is EPEVTQTPSHQVTQMGQEVILRCVPISNHLYFYWYRQILGQKVEFLVSFYNNEISEKSEIFDDQFSVERPDGSNFTLKIRSTKLEDSAMYFCASTAEPGYYGYTFGSGTRLTVV.

CDR3 DNA sequence: TGTGCCAGCAGCCCCCGTGCGGGGCCCTGGGCCGAAAAACTGTTTTTT. Its protein is CASSPRAGPWAEKLFF. The chain uses TRBV7-9 and TRBJ1-4, with TRBD1 as a possible D gene (5 bases). V lost 5 bases, J lost 8 bases, and 21 bases lay in between. CDR3 length: 16 amino acids. From germline, CDR1 is SEHNR and CDR2 FQNEAQ (reference sequence).

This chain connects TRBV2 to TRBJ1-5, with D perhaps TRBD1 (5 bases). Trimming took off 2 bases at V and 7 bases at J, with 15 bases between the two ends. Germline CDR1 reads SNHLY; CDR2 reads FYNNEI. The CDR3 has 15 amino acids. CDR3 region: CASSESQGSSQPQHF. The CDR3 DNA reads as TGTGCCAGCAGTGAATCCCAGGGATCCAGCCAGCCCCAGCATTTT. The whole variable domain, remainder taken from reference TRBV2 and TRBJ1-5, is EPEVTQTPSHQVTQMGQEVILRCVPISNHLYFYWYRQILGQKVEFLVSFYNNEISEKSEIFDDQFSVERPDGSNFTLKIRSTKLEDSAMYFCASSESQGSSQPQHFGDGTRLSIL.

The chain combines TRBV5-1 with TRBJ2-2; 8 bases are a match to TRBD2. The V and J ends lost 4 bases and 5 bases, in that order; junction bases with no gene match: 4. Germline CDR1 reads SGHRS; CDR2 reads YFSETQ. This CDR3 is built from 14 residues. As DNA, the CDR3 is TGCGCCAGCAGCGACAGCGGGAGTACCGGGGAGCTGTTTTTT. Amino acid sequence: CASSDSGSTGELFF.

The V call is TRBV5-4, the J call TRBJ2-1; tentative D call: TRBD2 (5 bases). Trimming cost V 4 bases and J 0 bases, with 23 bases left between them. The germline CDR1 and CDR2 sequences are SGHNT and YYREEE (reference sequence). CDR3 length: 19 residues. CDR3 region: CASSLSRPRGQSSYNEQFF. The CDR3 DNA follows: TGTGCCAGCAGCCTATCGAGACCCCGGGGTCAAAGCTCCTACAATGAGCAGTTCTTC.

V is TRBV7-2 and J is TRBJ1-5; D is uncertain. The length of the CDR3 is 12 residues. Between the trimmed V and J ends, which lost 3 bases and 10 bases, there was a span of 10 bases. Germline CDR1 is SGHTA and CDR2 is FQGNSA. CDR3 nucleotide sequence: TGTGCCAGCAGCTTGAGGGAAGCCCCCCAGCATTTT. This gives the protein CASSLREAPQHF.

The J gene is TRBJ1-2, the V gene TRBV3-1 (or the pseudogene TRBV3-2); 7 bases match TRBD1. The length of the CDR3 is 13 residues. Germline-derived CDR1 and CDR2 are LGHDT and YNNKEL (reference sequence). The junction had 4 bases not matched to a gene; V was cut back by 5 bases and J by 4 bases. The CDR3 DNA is TGTGCCAGCAGCAGAACAGGGGCCTATGGCTACACCTTC. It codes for CASSRTGAYGYTF.

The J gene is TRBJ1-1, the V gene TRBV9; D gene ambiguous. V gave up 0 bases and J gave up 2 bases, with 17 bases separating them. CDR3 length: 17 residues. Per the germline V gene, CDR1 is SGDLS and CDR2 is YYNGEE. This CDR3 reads CASSVEGAGSPNTEAFF. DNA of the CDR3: TGTGCCAGCAGCGTAGAAGGAGCGGGCAGCCCAAACACTGAAGCTTTCTTT.

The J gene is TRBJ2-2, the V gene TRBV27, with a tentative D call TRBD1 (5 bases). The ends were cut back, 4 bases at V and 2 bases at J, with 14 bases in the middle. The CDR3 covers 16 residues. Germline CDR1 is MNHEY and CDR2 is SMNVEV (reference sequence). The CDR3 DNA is TGTGCCAGCAGTTCCCTGGTTGACAGAAACACCGGGGAGCTGTTTTTT. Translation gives CASSSLVDRNTGELFF.

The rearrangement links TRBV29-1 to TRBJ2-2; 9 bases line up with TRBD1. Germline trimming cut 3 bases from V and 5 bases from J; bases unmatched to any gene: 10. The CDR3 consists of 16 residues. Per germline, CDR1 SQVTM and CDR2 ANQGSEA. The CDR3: CSVDLWGTGKTGELFF. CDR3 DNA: TGCAGCGTTGATCTTTGGGGGACAGGGAAAACCGGGGAGCTGTTTTTT.

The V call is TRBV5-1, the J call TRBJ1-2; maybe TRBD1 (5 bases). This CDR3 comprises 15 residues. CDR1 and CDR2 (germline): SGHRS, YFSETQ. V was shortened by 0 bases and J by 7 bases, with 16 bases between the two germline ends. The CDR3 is CASSLEQGGDSGYTF. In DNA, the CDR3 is TGCGCCAGCAGCTTGGAGCAGGGTGGGGATAGTGGCTACACCTTC.

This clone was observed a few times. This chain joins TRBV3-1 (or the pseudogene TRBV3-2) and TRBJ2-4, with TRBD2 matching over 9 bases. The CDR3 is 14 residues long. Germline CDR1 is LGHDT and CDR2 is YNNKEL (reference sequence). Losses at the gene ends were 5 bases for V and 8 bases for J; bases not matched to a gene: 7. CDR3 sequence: CASSLSGRKDIQYF. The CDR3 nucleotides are TGTGCCAGCAGCTTGAGCGGGAGGAAGGACATTCAGTACTTC.

The CDR3 is CASSRDQGGSGKTQYF. The CDR3 DNA follows: TGTGCCAGCAGCAGAGACCAGGGAGGGAGCGGGAAGACCCAGTACTTC. The J gene is TRBJ2-5, the V gene TRBV7-6, with TRBD2 identical over 7 bases. Trimming cost V 5 bases and J 6 bases; bases outside gene matches: 15. Germline lookup yields CDR1 SGHVS and CDR2 FNYEAQ. CDR3 length equals 16 residues.

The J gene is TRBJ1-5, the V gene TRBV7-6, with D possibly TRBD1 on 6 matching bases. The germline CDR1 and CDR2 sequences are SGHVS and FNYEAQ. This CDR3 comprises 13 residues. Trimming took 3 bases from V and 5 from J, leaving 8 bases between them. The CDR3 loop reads CASSFNRDQPQHF. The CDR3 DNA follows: TGTGCCAGCAGCTTTAACAGGGATCAGCCCCAGCATTTT.